What follows describes a single T cell receptor beta chain. Its antigen is currently unknown. This sample was included in a study of T cell responses to AZD1222 COVID-19 vaccine. Study results and caveats: White British ancestry dominated among donors, who included more females, and clonal diversity was possibly underestimated. Per reports, nearly half of all spike-specific TCRs target regions that are unmutated in variants. Only a handful of AZD1222 recipients, six or seven in all, had baseline seropositivity. Across spike, vaccine-associated CD4 TCRs were found, dominant at 160-218 and 743-854.

CDR3 length equals 15 residues. Germline CDR1 reads SGHTA; CDR2 reads FQGTGA. The J segment lost 6 bases and the V segment lost 5 bases, leaving 10 bases of the junction unmatched. TCRdb's table, derived via immunoSEQ multiplex PCR, lists solely in-frame clones and lacks some. The sample shows about 200,000 clones, approximately 90% of them seen only once. The chain uses TRBV7-3 and TRBJ2-3, with 8 positions matching TRBD1. This specimen was peripheral blood, taken 28 days after the second dose of the MenACWY control vaccine. This clonotype originated in an adult who received the MenACWY meningococcal vaccine as a control. The CDR3 region has the DNA TGTGCCAGCAGCCAACAGGGGGTTATCGGTGATACGCAGTATTTT. It specifies CASSQQGVIGDTQYF.